The 31 T cell receptor beta chains in this list originate from one sample, sequenced in a study of synovial regulatory T cells in juvenile arthritis. The data were produced by immunoSEQ multiplex PCR, yet TCRdb's version contains in-frame clones alone and is incomplete. Its table lists under 8,000 clones. Material: Treg cells from blood. Sample subset: remaining (HLA-DR-negative) circulating blood Treg cells. All receptors come from a donor aged 2-35 years with juvenile idiopathic arthritis.

The V gene is TRBV5-4, the J gene TRBJ1-2. Germline V gene sequence: CDR1 SGHNT, CDR2 YYREEE (reference sequence). CDR3 length: 14 residues. No DNA was logged. CDR3 sequence reads: CASSLSPAWTGYTF. Complete variable domain (other parts from reference TRBV5-4 and TRBJ1-2): ETGVTQSPTHLIKTRGQQVTLRCSSQSGHNTVSWYQQALGQGPQFIFQYYREEENGRGNFPPRFSGLQFPNYSSELNVNALELDDSALYLCASSLSPAWTGYTFGSGTRLTVV.

The chain has TRBV7-6 and TRBJ1-1; TCRdb outputs TRBD1, but without DNA this stays unchecked. The CDR3 consists of 16 residues. A DNA sequence was not provided. CDR1 and CDR2 (germline): SGHVS, FNYEAQ. CDR3 region: CASSPLGGTGGIGAFF.

The chain links TRBV5-4 to TRBJ2-5; TCRdb picks TRBD2, but there is no DNA to check that call. This CDR3 is built from 10 residues. Only the protein is on record. The V gene's germline CDR1 is SGHNT and CDR2 YYREEE (reference sequence). The CDR3 loop reads CASSRETQYF.

The V call is TRBV19, the J call TRBJ1-2. This CDR3 spans 13 amino acids. No DNA is given. CDR1 is LNHDA, CDR2 SQIVND, per germline (reference sequence). The CDR3 sequence: CASSSPGGSGYTF.

The chain combines TRBV5-1 with TRBJ2-7; absent DNA, TCRdb's TRBD1 call cannot be checked. The CDR3 spans 15 residues. No DNA is given. CDR1 and CDR2 (germline): SGHRS, YFSETQ. Here the CDR3 reads CASSLQGVNLYEQYF.

The rearrangement links TRBV4-3 to TRBJ1-2. The germline V gene has CDR1 LGHNA and CDR2 YSLEER. The CDR3 is made up of 19 amino acids. No DNA is listed. The CDR3 sequence: CASSQEISSPRGVPYGYTF.

This sequence joins TRBV28 and TRBJ2-5; TCRdb designates TRBD2, a call that cannot be tested without DNA. The CDR3 covers 14 residues. No DNA has been recorded. Per germline, CDR1 MDHEN and CDR2 SYDVKM. The CDR3 is CASSPVTLQETQYF.

The rearrangement joins TRBV28 to TRBJ2-7. CDR3 length: 14 amino acids. No DNA appears here. Germline V lookup: CDR1 MDHEN, CDR2 SYDVKM. This chain's CDR3 is CASSQPLRRDEQYF.

CDR3 residues: CASSYSISSYEQYF. This sequence joins TRBV6-5 and TRBJ2-7. There are 14 residues in the CDR3. No DNA is recorded. From germline, CDR1 is MNHEY and CDR2 SVGAGI.

The chain employs TRBV5-1 and TRBJ2-1; without DNA, the TCRdb call of TRBD2 cannot be checked. This CDR3 region has 15 residues. No DNA is given. The germline V gene encodes CDR1 SGHRS and CDR2 YFSETQ. The chain's CDR3 is CASSLLGGSYNEQFF.

The rearrangement uses TRBV4-3 and TRBJ1-2. The length of the CDR3 is 13 residues. A DNA sequence was not provided. From germline, CDR1 is LGHNA and CDR2 YSLEER. This chain's CDR3 is CASSQDFGRGYTF.

This chain connects TRBV15 to TRBJ2-1; absent DNA, TCRdb's TRBD1 call cannot be checked. Per germline, CDR1 LNHNV and CDR2 YYDKDF (reference sequence). The CDR3 runs to 16 residues. The DNA sequence is not available. The CDR3 spells CATSRDWGQVYNEQFF.

J is TRBJ1-2 and V is TRBV28; TCRdb selects TRBD1, and the lack of DNA leaves this call unchecked. CDR3 length: 15 amino acids. No DNA sequence was recorded. Germline loops: CDR1 MDHEN, CDR2 SYDVKM. CDR3 sequence: CASSSPTGPNYGYTF.

This chain joins TRBV19 and TRBJ1-2; the TCRdb call, TRBD1, lacks DNA for checking. The CDR3 runs to 16 residues. Only the protein is on record. The germline V gene encodes CDR1 LNHDA and CDR2 SQIVND (reference sequence). CDR3 residues: CASSKAGTERNYGYTF.

The chain recombines TRBV6-5 with TRBJ1-3. The CDR3 consists of 15 residues. No DNA is given. In germline, CDR1 is MNHEY, CDR2 SVGAGI. CDR3 region: CASTTKRVSGNTIYF.

The chain joins TRBV2 to TRBJ2-3; the TCRdb call, TRBD2, lacks DNA for checking. CDR3 size: 13 residues. DNA was not recorded. The germline V gene has CDR1 SNHLY and CDR2 FYNNEI. CDR3 region: CASSLERENTQYF. Full variable domain (rest looked up from reference TRBV2 and TRBJ2-3): EPEVTQTPSHQVTQMGQEVILRCVPISNHLYFYWYRQILGQKVEFLVSFYNNEISEKSEIFDDQFSVERPDGSNFTLKIRSTKLEDSAMYFCASSLERENTQYFGPGTRLTVL.

This chain uses TRBV19 with TRBJ1-5; the TRBD1 assignment by TCRdb is unverifiable without DNA. The CDR3 loop spans 14 amino acids. No DNA accompanies this entry. Looked up from germline, CDR1 is LNHDA and CDR2 is SQIVND (reference sequence). CDR3 amino acids: CASSTRTGRQPQHF.

The rearrangement uses TRBV28 and TRBJ2-1; no DNA is available, so the TRBD2 call from TCRdb remains unchecked. This CDR3 is 16 amino acids long. Only the protein sequence is given. The germline gives CDR1 MDHEN, CDR2 SYDVKM. CDR3 protein: CASTERLAGIYNEQFF.

The J gene is TRBJ2-3, the V gene TRBV7-9; TCRdb names TRBD2, which stays unverified in the absence of DNA. Germline V lookup: CDR1 SEHNR, CDR2 FQNEAQ (reference sequence). CDR3 length: 15 residues. DNA is not recorded here. Here the CDR3 reads CASSTRGASTDTQYF. The variable domain in full, with the rest retrieved from reference TRBV7-9 and TRBJ2-3, is DTGVSQNPRHKITKRGQNVTFRCDPISEHNRLYWYRQTLGQGPEFLTYFQNEAQLEKSRLLSDRFSAERPKGSFSTLEIQRTEQGDSAMYLCASSTRGASTDTQYFGPGTRLTVL.

The chain carries TRBV7-9 and TRBJ2-5; TCRdb proposes TRBD1, but this gene call is untestable without DNA. Looked up from germline, CDR1 is SEHNR and CDR2 is FQNEAQ (reference sequence). The CDR3 has 17 amino acids. DNA was not recorded. CDR3: CASSLASTGQGQETQYF.

The chain is built from TRBV9 and TRBJ1-2. The V gene's germline CDR1 is SGDLS and CDR2 YYNGEE. The length of the CDR3 is 11 residues. No DNA sequence is on record. The CDR3 here is CASSGPPGYTF. Together with reference TRBV9 and TRBJ1-2, the CDR3 gives the full variable domain: DSGVTQTPKHLITATGQRVTLRCSPRSGDLSVYWYQQSLDQGLQFLIQYYNGEERAKGNILERFSAQQFPDLHSELNLSSLELGDSALYFCASSGPPGYTFGSGTRLTVV.

The chain recombines TRBV30 with TRBJ1-4; TCRdb indicates TRBD1, and absent DNA this call remains unverified. This CDR3 is 12 amino acids long. There is no recorded DNA. Germline values: CDR1 GTSNPN, CDR2 SVGIG (reference sequence). The CDR3 region is CACQDRAEKLFF.

This rearrangement joins TRBV15 to TRBJ2-3; TCRdb gives TRBD2 as the D gene, but with no DNA this cannot be confirmed. This CDR3 is 13 amino acids long. The DNA is unrecorded. In germline, CDR1 is LNHNV, CDR2 YYDKDF (reference sequence). CDR3 sequence: CATTWTRGDTQYF.

The chain employs TRBV6-1 and TRBJ2-7; TCRdb designates TRBD1, a call that cannot be tested without DNA. Germline V gives CDR1 MNHNS, CDR2 SASEGT. This CDR3 spans 14 amino acids. The entry carries no DNA sequence. The CDR3 loop reads CASKGTPASYEQYF.

This rearrangement joins TRBV28 to TRBJ1-2; TCRdb selects TRBD1, and the lack of DNA leaves this call unchecked. The germline CDR1 and CDR2 sequences are MDHEN and SYDVKM. The CDR3 has 13 amino acids. Only the protein is available. The chain's CDR3 is CATPGQTPSGYTF.

This clone is classed as medium-sized by frequency. The rearrangement uses TRBV7-6 and TRBJ1-5. Germline V CDR1 and CDR2: SGHVS, FNYEAQ. The CDR3 runs 15 residues. The DNA sequence is not available. The CDR3 region is CASSLESNSNQPQHF.

V gene TRBV7-9 combines with J gene TRBJ1-1. This CDR3 has 13 residues. No nucleotide data were recorded. Per the germline V gene, CDR1 is SEHNR and CDR2 is FQNEAQ (reference sequence). The CDR3 sequence: CASSLALWGEAFF.

This chain connects TRBV11-2 to TRBJ1-6. The CDR3 has 16 amino acids. No DNA sequence is on record. In germline, CDR1 is SGHAT, CDR2 FQNNGV. CDR3 loop: CASSSHGSSYNSPLHF. The full variable domain, in which reference TRBV11-2 and TRBJ1-6 provide the parts outside the CDR3, is EAGVAQSPRYKIIEKRQSVAFWCNPISGHATLYWYQQILGQGPKLLIQFQNNGVVDDSQLPKDRFSAERLKGVDSTLKIQPAKLEDSAVYLCASSSHGSSYNSPLHFGNGTRLTVT.

This sequence joins TRBV6-1 and TRBJ2-1; TCRdb designates TRBD2, a call that cannot be tested without DNA. Germline V gene lookup returns CDR1 MNHNS and CDR2 SASEGT. The CDR3 is 15 amino acids. Nucleotide data are not available. The CDR3 reads CASTWAGYGSNEQFF.

The chain uses TRBV27 and TRBJ2-7. Germline CDR1 and CDR2: MNHEY and SMNVEV (reference sequence). CDR3 length equals 13 residues. The record lacks a DNA sequence. CDR3 in amino acids: CASSLSEAYEQYF.

The rearrangement links TRBV12-5 to TRBJ2-3. The CDR3 has 17 amino acids. The DNA is unrecorded. The germline V gene has CDR1 LGHNT and CDR2 FRNRAP. The CDR3 loop is CASGLVLGPSLADTQYF.